This TCR beta chain originates from a study of shared clonotypes between healthy human individuals. On the study more broadly: Used for every donor were three CD4 naive, three CD4 memory, two CD8 naive and one CD8 memory plate.

Each PCR replicate from the sorted subsets contained about 200 ng DNA, which is about 31,000 T cell genomes. Only in-frame clones appear in the TCRdb table, and some are missing; sequencing was by immunoSEQ multiplex PCR. This table has 300,000 to 400,000 clones, 73% appearing once. Study-wide results and caveats: When compared with the clonotypes that were shared by all four sorted-subset donors, the non-shared clonotypes turned out to have lower generation probabilities.

CD4+ cells yielded CD45RA+ naive and CD45RA-negative memory subsets. Germline V gives CDR1 SGDLS, CDR2 YYNGEE. Trimming cost V 4 bases and J 0 bases, with 8 bases left between them. The CDR3 covers 14 residues. For this clone: Its antigen remains unknown. Within the sample, other DNA sequences also encode this same CDR3.

The chain recombines TRBV9 with TRBJ2-1; the D gene is possibly TRBD2 (6 bases). The TCR comes from a young man in good health. The sample was memory CD4+ T cells sorted from blood. Noted subset: CD45RA-negative fraction. In DNA form, the CDR3 reads TGTGCCAGCAGCCCCGGGAGCTCCTACAATGAGCAGTTCTTC. Translating gives CASSPGSSYNEQFF. The whole variable domain, remainder taken from reference TRBV9 and TRBJ2-1, is DSGVTQTPKHLITATGQRVTLRCSPRSGDLSVYWYQQSLDQGLQFLIQYYNGEERAKGNILERFSAQQFPDLHSELNLSSLELGDSALYFCASSPGSSYNEQFFGPGTRLTVL.